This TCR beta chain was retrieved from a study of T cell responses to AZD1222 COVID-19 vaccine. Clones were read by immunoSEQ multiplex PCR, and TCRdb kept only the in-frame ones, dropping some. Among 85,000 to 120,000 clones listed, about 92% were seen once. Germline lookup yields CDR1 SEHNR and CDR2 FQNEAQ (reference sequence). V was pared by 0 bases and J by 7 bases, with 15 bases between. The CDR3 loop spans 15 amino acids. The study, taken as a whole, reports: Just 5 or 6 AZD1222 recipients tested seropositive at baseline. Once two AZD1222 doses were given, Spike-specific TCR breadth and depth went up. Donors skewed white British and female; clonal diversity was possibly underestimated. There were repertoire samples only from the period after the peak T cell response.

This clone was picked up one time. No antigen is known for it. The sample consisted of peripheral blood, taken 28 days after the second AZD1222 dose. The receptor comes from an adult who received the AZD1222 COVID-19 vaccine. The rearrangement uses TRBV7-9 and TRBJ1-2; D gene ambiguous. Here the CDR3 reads CASSLATVESSGYTF. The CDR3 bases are TGTGCCAGCAGCTTAGCCACAGTAGAGTCGTCTGGCTACACCTTC.